The subject of this entry is one T cell receptor beta chain. Its antigen remains unidentified. No base quality information exists; no much larger clone differs at one position. The source of the sample is a study of T cells in Graves' hyperthyroidism and ophthalmopathy (dated by TCRdb to between 2018 and 2020). About the investigation overall: Peripheral blood samples were taken at initial diagnosis, before any treatment was given. The paper describes TCR Vbeta CDR3 sequencing of 140 or so peripheral blood samples, made up of some 42 ophthalmopathy patients, approximately 73 hyperthyroidism patients and roughly 17 progressor patients. To identify TCR V-J signatures that set the groups apart, the researchers used a discovery cohort of roughly 100 patients, made up of 40 to 45 with Graves' ophthalmopathy and some 58 with stable Graves' hyperthyroidism. The study also compared thyroid tissue and blood T-cell repertoires from more than 5 Graves' hyperthyroidism patients. Prospective prediction of ophthalmopathy was tested in an independent validation cohort consisting of some 19 hyperthyroidism patients and 17 patients who later progressed to ophthalmopathy. The 95 to 100 discovery patients were divided at random into training and test sets in a 7:3 ratio. Following sampling, methimazole starting at 30 mg daily was given to hyperthyroidism patients, and high-dose intravenous methylprednisolone was given to ophthalmopathy patients. Points the paper makes about the study in general: In validation, the model predicted progression to ophthalmopathy with over 65% sensitivity and approximately 78% specificity, a median of 6.5 months before onset. Sample size was not statistically predetermined, and investigators were not blinded to group allocation. In cross-validation, a model built on a 13 V-J signature told ophthalmopathy apart from stable hyperthyroidism with 87.88% sensitivity and roughly 81% specificity, and in testing the same model reached 80%/75%. Blood samples also contained most of the expanded thyroid clonotypes (frequency above 0.001), which suggests that blood repertoires may reflect thyroid immune responses.

The TCR beta CDR3 regions were amplified from RNA transcripts. The first round of RT-PCR for the TCR CDR3 was performed with the HTBI primer set and the Qiagen OneStep RT-PCR kit. Libraries were constructed in a second round of multiplex PCR, after which size selection and purification were carried out. Sequencing of the libraries was done on an Illumina HiSeq2000 using paired-end 100 bp reads. In the source study's methods: SOAPnuke was used to process the raw data, removing reads that contained adapters or uncalled bases, had a mean Phred below 15, or lacked an exact match to the constant primer or identifier. COPE v1.2.5 was used to merge the high-quality paired reads, and each unique nucleotide sequence was defined as a clonotype. MiTCR v1.1 was used to align clonotypes to the IMGT TRBV, TRBD and TRBJ reference segments. The analysis was restricted to V-J combinations with a frequency above 0.0001, which together covered roughly 99% of the repertoires. A TCS score was defined as the ratio between F50 (clonal expansion) and ExV (chaos), using BLOSUM62-based TCRdist between CDR3 peptides within each V-J. Welch's t-statistics and random forest reduced roughly 500 V-J features to 10 to 15, which were used in a naive Bayes classifier (R e1071). Starting from the raw public reads, TCRdb applied fastp trimming at Q25, assembled clones with MiXCR and retained in-frame beta chains. Rows are unified per CDR3 protein, each entry keeping the most common DNA and genes. The V and J calls and clone size are TCRdb's, not the authors'. This sample has hundreds of thousands of distinct CDR3 sequences in its table, and about 14% of those were observed once. Around 13% of the sample is taken by the ten largest.

V drops 2 bases and J drops 6 bases, leaving 8 bases in between. The germline V gene encodes CDR1 MDHEN and CDR2 SYDVKM. The CDR3, cysteine through phenylalanine, is 14 amino acids long. Here the CDR3 DNA is all that survives: 42 bases in frame from base 1. Stable Graves' hyperthyroidism was defined as the absence of progression to ophthalmopathy over 18 months of follow-up. Hyperthyroidism patients were newly diagnosed, had a disease duration of under 2 months, and were aged 18 to 65 years. Any patient with an uncontrolled infection, another autoimmune disease, pregnancy or lactation was excluded. Diagnoses were based on clinical symptoms, serum thyroxine and TRAb, thyroid ultrasound and orbital computed tomography. PBMCs were separated from around 9.1 ml of fresh peripheral blood using Ficoll-Paque density gradient centrifugation. Total RNA was extracted using Trizol reagent, and RNA quality was assessed on an Agilent 2100 Bioanalyzer.

This sequence was found in a woman in her 40s with Graves' hyperthyroidism. The chain joins TRBV28 to TRBJ1-6, with the D segment identity uncertain. Source material: blood. The nucleotides are TGTGCCAGCAGTTTAGCAGGCCCTAATTCACCCCTCCACTTT. This is translated as CASSLAGPNSPLHF.